The 20 T cell receptor beta chains listed next were all sequenced from one sample in a study of blood T cell repertoires in COVID-19. Generated by immunoSEQ multiplex PCR, the TCRdb table keeps only in-frame clones and is missing some. The table includes around 170,000 clones, approximately 88% detected once. Sequencing input: peripheral blood. The receptors originated from a man aged 60-69 years with acute or convalescent COVID-19.

This chain uses TRBV12-3 or TRBV12-4 with TRBJ1-2, with no clear D. Deletions cut 3 bases from V and 8 bases from J, with 13 bases between. This CDR3 has 13 residues. The CDR3 loop reads CASSFRLLRGYTF. The CDR3, as DNA: TGTGCCAGCAGTTTCAGACTTTTACGGGGCTACACCTTC.

The chain couples TRBV18 to TRBJ2-3; D unclear. The CDR3 runs 16 residues. Germline CDR1 reads KGHSH; CDR2 reads LQKENI. V lost 2 bases, J lost 0 bases, and 12 bases lay in between. CDR3 in DNA: TGTGCCAGCTCACCATCGTTGTCTAGTAGCACAGATACGCAGTATTTT. This sequence encodes CASSPSLSSSTDTQYF.

On this clone itself: The sample holds other DNA sequences that translate to the same CDR3. The chain recombines TRBV3-1 (or the pseudogene TRBV3-2) with TRBJ1-1; no reliable D call. V lost 0 bases and J lost 1, with 6 bases in between. Germline CDR1 is LGHDT and CDR2 is YNNKEL (reference sequence). CDR3 length: 14 amino acids. CDR3 region: CASSQDRGNTEAFF. CDR3 nucleotide sequence: TGTGCCAGCAGCCAAGATCGAGGGAACACTGAAGCTTTCTTT.

This chain joins TRBV10-3 and TRBJ1-1, with 7 bases that match TRBD1. The CDR3 consists of 14 residues. Trimming took 6 bases from V and 8 from J; bases not matched to a gene: 12. CDR1 and CDR2 (germline): ENHRY, SYGVKD. Written as DNA, the CDR3 is TGTGCCATCAGGGGACTGACCGGGACAGCCGAAGCTTTCTTT. This translates into CAIRGLTGTAEAFF.

The V gene is TRBV30, the J gene TRBJ1-2; TRBD1 matches 7 bases. The CDR3 sequence is 15 residues long. CDR1 GTSNPN and CDR2 SVGIG come from the germline V gene (reference sequence). Trimming at V came to 0 bases and at J to 5 bases, leaving 9 bases not matched to a gene. CDR3 amino acids: CAWSVPDRFFYGYTF. The CDR3 coding sequence is TGTGCCTGGAGTGTCCCGGACAGGTTCTTTTATGGCTACACCTTC.

The chain couples TRBV5-1 to TRBJ1-5; the D gene is possibly TRBD1 (5 bases). Trimming cost V 0 bases and J 7 bases, with 14 bases left between them. Germline lookup yields CDR1 SGHRS and CDR2 YFSETQ. The CDR3 sequence is 15 residues long. The CDR3 bases are TGCGCCAGCAGCTTGGTTCCAGGGTCGTTCCAGCCCCAGCATTTT. Translation: CASSLVPGSFQPQHF.

J is TRBJ2-5 and V is TRBV15; 8 bases line up with TRBD1. V trimming: 1 base; J trimming: 4 bases; junction bases outside the gene matches: 8. The CDR3 sequence is 16 residues long. Germline loops: CDR1 LNHNV, CDR2 YYDKDF (reference sequence). The CDR3 here is CATSRAVQGGGETQYF. CDR3 nucleotides: TGTGCCACCAGCAGAGCGGTACAGGGGGGAGGAGAGACCCAGTACTTC.

A word on this clone: This specimen includes other DNA sequences encoding the same CDR3. The J gene is TRBJ1-5, the V gene TRBV30; possible D gene TRBD1, 5 bases. The CDR3 consists of 13 residues. Germline lookup yields CDR1 GTSNPN and CDR2 SVGIG (reference sequence). V was trimmed by 0 bases and J by 5 bases, leaving 8 bases between them. For the CDR3, the DNA is TGTGCCTGGAGTGTAAGGGGCGATCAGCCCCAGCATTTT. Translated, it gives CAWSVRGDQPQHF.

Written as DNA, the CDR3 is TGTGCCACCAGTGACGAACTCAGACAGGGAGGCTACACCTTC. Amino acids: CATSDELRQGGYTF. The chain is built from TRBV24-1 and TRBJ1-2; TRBD1 matches at 7 bases. The CDR3 has 14 amino acids. With 4 bases clipped from V and 8 bases from J, the junction kept 9 bases outside the gene matches. The germline V gene has CDR1 KGHDR and CDR2 SFDVKD.

The chain employs TRBV28 and TRBJ1-1; D may be TRBD1 (5 bases). The germline V gene has CDR1 MDHEN and CDR2 SYDVKM. Deletions cut 8 bases from V and 8 bases from J, with 18 bases between. CDR3 length equals 13 residues. The chain's CDR3 is CASYAPGEGEAFF. DNA for the CDR3: TGTGCCAGCTATGCCCCCGGGGAGGGGGAAGCTTTCTTT.

V and J are TRBV3-1 (or the pseudogene TRBV3-2) and TRBJ1-1, with D unresolved. V lost 4 bases, J lost 4 bases, and 13 bases lay in between. CDR3 length: 14 amino acids. Germline CDR1 reads LGHDT; CDR2 reads YNNKEL (reference sequence). The CDR3 DNA reads TGTGCCAGCAGCCCGGGGATCGGCAGCACTGAAGCTTTCTTT. It encodes CASSPGIGSTEAFF.

The genes are TRBV30 and TRBJ1-3, with D unclear. Between the trimmed V and J ends, which lost 2 bases and 0 bases, there was a span of 11 bases. The CDR3 runs 15 residues. Germline CDR1 GTSNPN, CDR2 SVGIG (reference sequence). The CDR3 protein is CAWSREGLSGNTIYF. In nucleotides, the CDR3 is TGTGCCTGGAGTAGAGAGGGTCTCTCTGGAAACACCATATATTTT.

This clone was observed a few times. This CDR3 is CATSLQGEDGYTF. As DNA, the CDR3 is TGTGCCACCAGCTTACAGGGGGAGGATGGCTACACCTTC. The chain employs TRBV15 and TRBJ1-2, with 8 bases matching TRBD1. The CDR3 loop spans 13 amino acids. Germline CDR1 LNHNV, CDR2 YYDKDF (reference sequence). V trimming: 5 bases; J trimming: 6 bases; junction bases outside the gene matches: 5.

This rearrangement joins TRBV5-1 to TRBJ2-2; D might be TRBD1 (6 bases). In germline, CDR1 is SGHRS, CDR2 YFSETQ. Trimming took 1 base from V and 4 from J, leaving 11 bases between them. This CDR3 has 15 amino acids. The CDR3 bases are TGCGCCAGCAGCTTGTCACAGGGTGGCACCGGGGAGCTGTTTTTT. This gives the protein CASSLSQGGTGELFF.

This clone was found once. The V call is TRBV6-5, the J call TRBJ1-5; D ambiguous. Germline V lookup: CDR1 MNHEY, CDR2 SVGAGI. The CDR3 sequence is 16 residues long. V dropped 4 bases and J dropped 8 bases, with 21 bases sitting between them. The chain's CDR3 is CASSSTLKTQSEPQHF. The CDR3 coding sequence is TGTGCCAGCAGTTCCACTCTAAAGACACAATCGGAGCCCCAGCATTTT.

This chain links TRBV7-9 with TRBJ1-6; D uncertain. This CDR3 is built from 14 residues. The V end lost 1 base, the J end lost 12 bases, and 13 bases lay between the germline ends. The V gene's germline CDR1 is SEHNR and CDR2 FQNEAQ (reference sequence). CDR3 loop: CASSLGAGRVPLHF. As DNA, the CDR3 is TGTGCCAGCAGCTTAGGGGCCGGGCGGGTACCCCTCCACTTT.

The gene calls are TRBV4-1 and TRBJ2-4, with 11 bases lining up with TRBD2. This CDR3 is 19 amino acids long. Per germline, CDR1 MGHRA and CDR2 YSYEKL. V shed 2 bases, J shed 1 base, and the junction held 10 bases outside the gene matches. The CDR3 nucleotides read TGCGCCAGCAGCCAATTTAGCGGGGGGGCCGATGGGGCCAAAAACATTCAGTACTTC. Its protein product is CASSQFSGGADGAKNIQYF.

This sequence joins TRBV27 and TRBJ2-2, with D tentatively TRBD1 (6 bases). Germline V gene sequence: CDR1 MNHEY, CDR2 SMNVEV (reference sequence). Trimming removed 5 bases at V and 1 base at J, with 8 bases between. This CDR3 contains 14 residues. DNA for the CDR3: TGTGCCAGCAGTCGGGGACAGAACACCGGGGAGCTGTTTTTT. As protein: CASSRGQNTGELFF.

This chain uses TRBV5-6 with TRBJ2-2; 7 bases align to TRBD1. The CDR3 consists of 15 residues. CDR1 is SGHDT and CDR2 is YYEEEE in the germline V gene. The junction had 10 bases not matched to a gene; V was cut back by 4 bases and J by 7 bases. For the CDR3, the DNA is TGTGCCAGCAGCCCCCAAGGACAGGTTGGCGGGGAGCTGTTTTTT. This codes for CASSPQGQVGGELFF. Together with reference TRBV5-6 and TRBJ2-2, the CDR3 gives the full variable domain: DAGVTQSPTHLIKTRGQQVTLRCSPKSGHDTVSWYQQALGQGPQFIFQYYEEEERQRGNFPDRFSGHQFPNYSSELNVNALLLGDSALYLCASSPQGQVGGELFFGEGSRLTVL.

The V and J genes are TRBV7-9 and TRBJ1-2, with D unresolved. Trimming removed 2 bases at V and 0 bases at J, with 10 bases between. The CDR3 is 15 residues long. The germline CDR1 and CDR2 sequences are SEHNR and FQNEAQ (reference sequence). CDR3 nucleotides: TGTGCCAGCAGCTTATTTACAGCACCTAACTATGGCTACACCTTC. Residues: CASSLFTAPNYGYTF. The variable domain in full, completed from reference TRBV7-9 and TRBJ1-2, reads DTGVSQNPRHKITKRGQNVTFRCDPISEHNRLYWYRQTLGQGPEFLTYFQNEAQLEKSRLLSDRFSAERPKGSFSTLEIQRTEQGDSAMYLCASSLFTAPNYGYTFGSGTRLTVV.